These 12 T cell receptor beta chains share one sample of origin, sequenced in a study of blood T cell repertoires in COVID-19. This table comes from immunoSEQ multiplex PCR, and its TCRdb copy is limited to in-frame clones, with some not included. The sample has 45,000 to 55,000 clones; about 87% are singletons. Specimen: peripheral blood. The origin of the receptors is a human donor in a cohort sampled during active COVID-19.

The chain recombines TRBV5-3 with TRBJ1-6; no definite D call. TRBV5-3 is an ORF, with its function uncertain. This CDR3 is 12 amino acids long. Trimming stripped 9 bases from V and 8 bases from J, with 12 bases between. In nucleotides, the CDR3 is TGTGCCACCCCTCCCCCGGATTCACCCCTCCACTTT. This codes for CATPPPDSPLHF.

The V gene is TRBV9, the J gene TRBJ2-3; D not certain. This CDR3 comprises 16 residues. The germline V gene encodes CDR1 SGDLS and CDR2 YYNGEE. V dropped 0 bases and J dropped 0 bases, with 11 bases sitting between them. The chain's CDR3 is CASSVGKITSTDTQYF. The CDR3 DNA reads as TGTGCCAGCAGCGTAGGCAAAATCACTAGCACAGATACGCAGTATTTT.

The genes are TRBV4-2 and TRBJ2-2, with D possibly being TRBD2 (6 bases). The CDR3 is made up of 21 amino acids. Germline lookup yields CDR1 LGHNA and CDR2 YNFKEQ. The V gene lost 4 bases and the J gene lost 0 bases, with 27 bases spanning the gap. The CDR3 spells CASSLMVGTPNPSANTGELFF. Here the CDR3 DNA reads TGTGCCAGCAGCCTGATGGTGGGGACTCCCAACCCGAGTGCGAACACCGGGGAGCTGTTTTTT.

The genes are TRBV27 and TRBJ2-3; 8 bases match TRBD1. Trimming took 2 bases from V and 1 from J; bases not matched to a gene: 11. Germline loops: CDR1 MNHEY, CDR2 SMNVEV (reference sequence). The CDR3 has 18 amino acids. The CDR3 DNA reads TGTGCCAGCAGTTTACGATTGACAGGGGTCCCTCGCACAGATACGCAGTATTTT. It yields the protein CASSLRLTGVPRTDTQYF.

The V gene is TRBV15, the J gene TRBJ2-5; weak D call: TRBD2 (7 bases). The CDR3 runs to 15 residues. The germline V gene encodes CDR1 LNHNV and CDR2 YYDKDF (reference sequence). Trimming shortened V by 8 bases and J by 2 bases, and 18 bases separated the two germline ends. CDR3 sequence: CATRRGGGRQETQYF. In DNA, the CDR3 is TGTGCCACCCGAAGGGGAGGGGGTCGGCAAGAGACCCAGTACTTC.

The J gene is TRBJ1-3, the V gene TRBV6-5; tentatively, D is TRBD1 (6 bases). V was trimmed by 3 bases and J by 2 bases, leaving 11 bases between them. CDR1 is MNHEY, CDR2 SVGAGI, per germline. The CDR3 is 15 amino acids. The CDR3: CASSYAGAPGNTIYF. Here the CDR3 DNA reads TGTGCCAGCAGTTATGCGGGGGCGCCTGGAAACACCATATATTTT.

The chain carries TRBV3-1 (or the pseudogene TRBV3-2) and TRBJ2-1; weak D call: TRBD2 (6 bases). Looked up from germline, CDR1 is LGHDT and CDR2 is YNNKEL (reference sequence). The germline V and J ends were trimmed by 1 base and 5 bases, with 12 bases remaining between them. The CDR3 has 15 amino acids. The CDR3 DNA reads as TGTGCCAGCAGCCAAGTTCGGGAGTGGAACAATGAGCAGTTCTTC. It yields the protein CASSQVREWNNEQFF.

This sequence joins TRBV7-6 and TRBJ2-5, with 8 positions matching TRBD2. There are 16 residues in the CDR3. Germline V gene lookup returns CDR1 SGHVS and CDR2 FNYEAQ. V lost 3 bases to trimming and J lost 5 bases; unmatched junction nucleotides: 11. The CDR3 region has the DNA TGTGCCAGCAGCTTTTTTATCCGGGGGGGCGTGGAGACCCAGTACTTC. Its protein is CASSFFIRGGVETQYF.

V is TRBV5-1 and J is TRBJ1-5; a possible D gene is TRBD1 (5 bases). The CDR3 is 17 residues long. V was cut by 4 bases and J by 3 bases, with 20 bases left in between. Germline CDR1 reads SGHRS; CDR2 reads YFSETQ. The DNA for the CDR3 is TGCGCCAGCAGCCTTAGCCCAGCGGGGGGTAACAATCAGCCCCAGCATTTT. It is translated as CASSLSPAGGNNQPQHF.

The V and J genes are TRBV18 and TRBJ1-4; TRBD1 matches 7 bases. The CDR3 runs 15 residues. From germline, CDR1 is KGHSH and CDR2 LQKENI. The V and J ends lost 5 bases and 5 bases, in that order; junction bases with no gene match: 8. In nucleotides, the CDR3 is TGTGCCAGCTCATCCCGGACAGGAGGGAATGAAAAACTGTTTTTT. As protein: CASSSRTGGNEKLFF.

This clone has just a few counts. The J gene is TRBJ1-6, the V gene TRBV6-6; 9 bases fit TRBD1. Germline CDR1 reads MNHNY; CDR2 reads SVGAGI (reference sequence). The CDR3 is 16 amino acids. The ends lost 5 bases at V and 6 bases at J; junction bases unmatched: 8. CDR3: CASSKGTGQANSPLHF. CDR3 bases: TGTGCCAGCAGTAAAGGGACAGGGCAGGCTAATTCACCCCTCCACTTT.

The chain employs TRBV3-1 (or the pseudogene TRBV3-2) and TRBJ2-7; D is undetermined. CDR1 and CDR2 (germline): LGHDT, YNNKEL (reference sequence). V lost 2 bases, J lost 3 bases, and 11 bases lay in between. This CDR3 has 14 residues. CDR3 region: CASSQFRWHYEQYF. The CDR3 DNA sequence: TGTGCCAGCAGCCAATTCCGCTGGCACTACGAGCAGTACTTC.